This is a list of T cell receptor beta chains from one sample in a study of regulatory T cells in long-lasting Graves disease. TCRdb re-called the multiplex PCR reads with MiXCR, one entry per CDR3 protein. This repertoire shows roughly 300,000 distinct CDR3 sequences, approximately 20% found once; its top ten account for just over 55%. Sequences were derived from peripheral blood mononuclear cells (PBMCs), sampled when the disease was refractory, from a patient treated with antithyroid drugs. These receptors came from a female donor with Graves disease. CDR3s include the opening cysteine and the closing phenylalanine or tryptophan. A D gene is named only where the DNA matches it firmly. Rows give clone size only sometimes, using once, few, many, or a class for an expanded clone.

-	TRBV4-2	TRBJ1-3	few	CASSQDSGAAAGNTIYF	TGTGCCAGCAGCCAAGATTCTGGCGCGGCAGCTGGAAACACCATATATTTT
TRBD1	TRBV5-4	TRBJ2-1	-	CASSRDRGPYNEQFF	TGTGCCAGCAGTCGCGACAGGGGCCCCTACAATGAGCAGTTCTTC
-	TRBV2	TRBJ2-4	many	CASNTKNIQYF	TGTGCCAGCAATACCAAAAACATTCAGTACTTC
TRBD2	TRBV29-1	TRBJ2-4	-	CSVDGGSGSENIQYF	TGCAGCGTTGACGGTGGTAGCGGGAGTGAAAACATTCAGTACTTC
-	TRBV6-1	TRBJ2-5	few	CASGRRASQETQYF	TGTGCCAGCGGAAGGCGAGCCTCCCAAGAGACCCAGTACTTC
-	TRBV9	TRBJ2-5	few	CASSVRVDQETQYF	TGTGCCAGCAGCGTACGGGTTGACCAAGAGACCCAGTACTTC
-	TRBV19	TRBJ2-7	-	CASSKEGRLPYEQYF	TGTGCCAGTAGCAAGGAGGGCCGACTACCCTACGAGCAGTACTTC
TRBD1	TRBV9	TRBJ2-4	-	CASSAQTGAKNIQYF	TGTGCCAGCAGCGCCCAGACAGGGGCCAAAAACATTCAGTACTTC
-	TRBV29-1	TRBJ1-2	many	CSVESRVTKTNYGYTF	TGCAGCGTTGAGAGTCGGGTGACGAAGACCAACTATGGCTACACCTTC
-	TRBV29-1	TRBJ1-1	-	CSVEAGPDTEAFF	TGCAGCGTTGAAGCGGGGCCAGACACTGAAGCTTTCTTT
-	TRBV6-5	TRBJ1-5	many	CASSYGGSNQPQHF	TGTGCCAGCAGTTACGGGGGAAGCAATCAGCCCCAGCATTTT
TRBD1	TRBV25-1	TRBJ2-2	few	CASSEFGQGFTGELFF	TGTGCCAGCAGTGAATTTGGACAGGGGTTCACCGGGGAGCTGTTTTTT
TRBD1	TRBV10-3	TRBJ1-1	many	CAISAAGQGLVEAFF	TGTGCCATCAGTGCGGCGGGACAGGGGCTCGTTGAAGCTTTCTTT
-	TRBV7-8	TRBJ2-7	-	CASSLIGGRYEQYF	TGTGCCAGCAGCTTAATCGGCGGACGGTACGAGCAGTACTTC
-	TRBV27	TRBJ2-7	few	CASKLRRGSYEQYF	TGTGCCAGCAAACTGAGAAGGGGGTCCTACGAGCAGTACTTC
-	TRBV20-1	TRBJ1-4	many	CSAPAEGTEKLFF	TGCAGTGCCCCCGCCGAGGGAACTGAAAAACTGTTTTTT
-	TRBV20-1	TRBJ2-5	-	CSERTQETQYF	TGCAGTGAGCGGACCCAAGAGACCCAGTACTTC
TRBD2	TRBV9	TRBJ2-7	-	CASSPLAGGKGYEQYF	TGTGCCAGCAGTCCACTAGCGGGAGGGAAAGGCTACGAGCAGTACTTC
-	TRBV28	TRBJ1-5	many	CASSFRRGKGQPQHF	TGTGCCAGCAGTTTCCGACGGGGGAAGGGTCAGCCCCAGCATTTT
TRBD1	TRBV10-3	TRBJ2-7	-	CAISPWPPLGQPYEQYF	TGTGCCATCAGTCCCTGGCCCCCCCTGGGACAGCCCTACGAGCAGTACTTC
-	TRBV20-1	TRBJ1-5	-	CSARDLRGADNQPQHF	TGCAGTGCTAGAGACCTCCGGGGCGCGGATAATCAGCCCCAGCATTTT
-	TRBV25-1	TRBJ2-3	-	CASSESGRGTDTQYF	TGTGCCAGCAGTGAATCGGGCAGGGGCACAGATACGCAGTATTTT
-	TRBV6-4	TRBJ1-5	many	CASSEDSGQPQHF	TGTGCCAGCAGTGAGGACAGTGGTCAGCCCCAGCATTTT
-	TRBV7-8	TRBJ2-4	few	CASSLPAGPDIQYF	TGTGCCAGCAGCTTACCAGCGGGCCCAGACATTCAGTACTTC
TRBD1	TRBV7-2	TRBJ2-2	few	CASSLTQGAAGELFF	TGTGCCAGCAGCTTAACCCAGGGGGCTGCCGGGGAGCTGTTTTTT
-	TRBV20-1	TRBJ1-1	-	CSARGYRSNTEAFF	TGCAGTGCCCGAGGGTACAGGTCGAACACTGAAGCTTTCTTT
-	TRBV7-3	TRBJ1-2	many	CASSLRSGSGYTF	TGTGCCAGCAGCTTACGGTCAGGGTCTGGCTACACCTTC
-	TRBV9	TRBJ2-1	once	CASSVDGSTYNEQFF	TGTGCCAGCAGCGTAGACGGGAGCACCTACAATGAGCAGTTCTTC
TRBD1	TRBV4-3	TRBJ2-2	-	CASSQGRDRGRITGELFF	TGCGCCAGCAGCCAAGGGAGAGACAGGGGGCGTATAACCGGGGAGCTGTTTTTT
TRBD2	TRBV28	TRBJ2-5	-	CASSSRTSGGGAETQYF	TGTGCCAGCAGTTCTCGGACTAGCGGGGGGGGGGCAGAGACCCAGTACTTC
TRBD1	TRBV28	TRBJ2-6	many	CASSTWDSFSGANVLTF	TGTGCCAGCAGTACCTGGGACAGCTTCTCTGGGGCCAACGTCCTGACTTTC
-	TRBV30	TRBJ2-7	few	CAWSLTETISYEQYF	TGTGCCTGGAGCCTCACCGAGACAATCTCCTACGAGCAGTACTTC
-	TRBV27	TRBJ2-1	-	CASSLGLGANEQFF	TGTGCCAGCAGTTTGGGCTTGGGGGCCAATGAGCAGTTCTTC
TRBD1	TRBV20-1	TRBJ1-2	many	CSATGDSTNYGYTF	TGCAGTGCCACCGGGGACAGTACTAACTATGGCTACACCTTC
-	TRBV5-1	TRBJ2-2	many	CASSLTGRGSTGELFF	TGCGCCAGCAGCTTGACAGGGAGAGGTAGCACCGGGGAGCTGTTTTTT
-	TRBV18	TRBJ1-1	many	CASSSDRDTEAFF	TGTGCCAGCAGTTCGGACAGAGACACTGAAGCTTTCTTT
TRBD2	TRBV7-2	TRBJ2-7	many	CASSLLLAGGYEQYF	TGTGCCAGCAGCTTATTACTAGCGGGAGGGTACGAGCAGTACTTC
-	TRBV20-1	TRBJ1-3	few	CSAYRDTFSGNTIYF	TGCAGTGCTTACCGGGACACATTCTCTGGAAACACCATATATTTT
TRBD2	TRBV11-2	TRBJ2-7	many	CASSLRTSGSHEQYF	TGTGCCAGCAGCTTAAGGACTAGCGGGAGTCACGAGCAGTACTTC
-	TRBV28	TRBJ2-5	many	CASHGILETQYF	TGTGCCAGCCATGGGATATTAGAGACCCAGTACTTC
-	TRBV7-9	TRBJ2-5	few	CASSNGYGETQYF	TGTGCCAGCAGCAACGGATATGGCGAGACCCAGTACTTC
-	TRBV19	TRBJ1-5	-	CASSIEGREQPQHF	TGTGCCAGTAGTATAGAGGGTAGGGAACAGCCCCAGCATTTT
TRBD2	TRBV30	TRBJ2-5	-	CAWSGIAGETQYF	TGTGCCTGGAGTGGGATAGCGGGAGAGACCCAGTACTTC
-	TRBV7-9	TRBJ1-1	few	CASSPPSVAFF	TGTGCCAGCAGCCCTCCCTCGGTGGCTTTCTTT
-	TRBV14	TRBJ1-1	few	CASSQDVLRAEAFF	TGTGCCAGCAGCCAAGATGTTCTACGGGCTGAAGCTTTCTTT
-	TRBV7-9	TRBJ1-1	few	CASSFVGLGYTEAFF	TGTGCCAGCAGCTTTGTTGGGCTAGGATACACTGAAGCTTTCTTT
-	TRBV28	TRBJ1-2	many	CASTEQGHYGYTF	TGTGCCAGCACCGAACAGGGTCATTATGGCTACACCTTC
-	TRBV14	TRBJ1-4	few	CASSQEGKLFF	TGTGCCAGCAGCCAAGAAGGAAAACTGTTTTTT
TRBD2	TRBV28	TRBJ2-5	many	CASSSLPLAGTETQYF	TGTGCCAGCAGTTCCCTCCCTCTAGCGGGGACGGAGACCCAGTACTTC